Listed below are T cell receptor beta chains from one sample, sequenced in a study of identical twins. Each CDR3 protein is one row after TCRdb ran MiXCR on the 5' RACE reads. Of under 1 million distinct CDR3 sequences listed, about 12% are singletons. These data were also filed under a second study, of yellow fever vaccine responses in identical twins.

Material for sequencing was PBMCs. Receptors originate from a woman between 18 and 30 years old in good health. Each CDR3 is given with its conserved first and last residue. D genes are given only for firm matches. Not all rows give a size; the values are once, few, many and, for expanded clones, a class.

abundance | j_gene | v_gene | d_gene | CDR3aa | CDR3nt
many | TRBJ2-1 | TRBV3-1 | TRBD2 | CASSPRGTKDEQFF | TGTGCCAGCAGCCCCCGAGGGACTAAGGATGAGCAGTTCTTC
. | TRBJ2-1 | TRBV7-9 | . | CASSLAGEPNNEQFF | TGTGCCAGCAGCTTAGCGGGAGAGCCCAACAATGAGCAGTTCTTC
few | TRBJ1-1 | TRBV4-1 | . | CASSQDSRDTEAFF | TGCGCCAGCAGCCAAGATAGCAGGGACACTGAAGCTTTCTTT
. | TRBJ2-5 | TRBV7-9 | . | CASSLESTQYF | TGTGCCAGCAGCTTAGAGTCGACCCAGTACTTC
few | TRBJ2-5 | TRBV4-1 | . | CASATPGQETQYF | TGCGCCAGCGCCACTCCAGGACAAGAGACCCAGTACTTC
few | TRBJ2-7 | TRBV27 | TRBD2 | CASSFTGTSGVSYEQYF | TGTGCCAGCAGTTTCACCGGGACTAGCGGGGTATCCTACGAGCAGTACTTC
many | TRBJ1-1 | TRBV12-3/TRBV12-4 | TRBD1 | CASSPGTVGTAFF | TGTGCCAGCAGCCCCGGGACAGTTGGGACGGCTTTCTTT
. | TRBJ2-7 | TRBV28 | . | CASSLGLHSYEQYF | TGTGCCAGCAGTTTGGGACTTCACTCCTACGAGCAGTACTTC
few | TRBJ2-3 | TRBV29-1 | TRBD2 | CSVEMRDGLAGWGTDTQYF | TGCAGCGTTGAAATGCGGGACGGACTAGCGGGGTGGGGCACAGATACGCAGTATTTT
. | TRBJ2-1 | TRBV12-3/TRBV12-4 | . | CASSLERPYNEQFF | TGTGCCAGCAGTTTAGAGCGGCCATACAATGAGCAGTTCTTC
. | TRBJ2-3 | TRBV29-1 | TRBD2 | CSVEDGGDTDTQYF | TGCAGCGTTGAAGATGGGGGGGATACAGATACGCAGTATTTT
many | TRBJ1-6 | TRBV7-9 | . | CASSATGTQGSPLHF | TGTGCCAGCAGCGCAACCGGGACCCAAGGATCGCCCCTCCACTTT
. | TRBJ2-1 | TRBV12-3/TRBV12-4 | TRBD2 | CASSLGTSGRIYEQFF | TGTGCCAGCAGTTTAGGGACTAGCGGGAGAATCTATGAGCAGTTCTTC
. | TRBJ2-4 | TRBV7-6 | . | CASSLGGNGKNIQYF | TGTGCCAGCAGCTTAGGAGGGAATGGCAAAAACATTCAGTACTTC
many | TRBJ2-1 | TRBV19 | . | CASSITVLSYNEQFF | TGTGCCAGTAGTATTACGGTTCTCTCCTACAATGAGCAGTTCTTC
. | TRBJ2-1 | TRBV3-1 | . | CASSQDFAEARYNEQFF | TGTGCCAGCAGCCAAGATTTCGCGGAGGCCAGGTACAATGAGCAGTTCTTC
few | TRBJ1-1 | TRBV4-1 | . | CASSQVGDEAFF | TGCGCCAGCAGCCAAGTTGGGGACGAAGCTTTCTTT
many | TRBJ1-3 | TRBV7-9 | TRBD1 | CASSSTGTGNTIYF | TGTGCCAGCAGCTCGACAGGGACTGGAAACACCATATATTTT
. | TRBJ2-3 | TRBV20-1 | . | CSARDSSAPLGNTQYF | TGCAGTGCTAGAGACTCCTCTGCTCCCCTTGGAAATACGCAGTATTTT
. | TRBJ2-7 | TRBV28 | . | CATLGSNPYEQYF | TGTGCCACCTTGGGGTCCAATCCCTACGAGCAGTACTTC
. | TRBJ2-1 | TRBV2 | TRBD1 | CASMPGQGAREQFF | TGTGCCAGCATGCCGGGACAGGGGGCTAGAGAGCAGTTCTTC
few | TRBJ2-5 | TRBV27 | . | CASSSPGLPQETQYF | TGTGCCAGCAGTAGCCCGGGACTGCCCCAAGAGACCCAGTACTTC
. | TRBJ2-5 | TRBV20-1 | . | CSASPRGSQETQYF | TGCAGTGCTAGCCCGAGGGGGTCCCAAGAGACCCAGTACTTC
. | TRBJ2-2 | TRBV28 | TRBD1 | CASSSDRGSRTGELFF | TGTGCCAGCAGTTCCGACAGGGGGTCGAGAACCGGGGAGCTGTTTTTT
. | TRBJ2-3 | TRBV4-2 | TRBD2 | CASSQGGSGSPTDTQYF | TGTGCCAGCAGCCAAGGTGGTAGCGGGAGCCCCACAGATACGCAGTATTTT
. | TRBJ2-5 | TRBV4-1 | TRBD2 | CASSQTPGLQETQYF | TGCGCCAGCAGCCAGACTCCGGGACTACAAGAGACCCAGTACTTC
. | TRBJ1-5 | TRBV12-3/TRBV12-4 | . | CASSLFIGGNQPQHF | TGTGCCAGCAGTTTATTTATTGGTGGCAATCAGCCCCAGCATTTT
few | TRBJ1-5 | TRBV6-1 | TRBD1 | CASSEAVGTGTRNQPQHF | TGTGCCAGCAGTGAAGCGGTAGGGACAGGGACGCGCAATCAGCCCCAGCATTTT
many | TRBJ1-2 | TRBV10-3 | . | CAISPDGTNYGYTF | TGTGCCATCAGCCCGGACGGAACTAACTATGGCTACACCTTC
. | TRBJ2-1 | TRBV12-5 | . | CASGLTPPSMGQFF | TGTGCTAGTGGTTTGACCCCGCCTAGCATGGGGCAGTTCTTC
few | TRBJ1-5 | TRBV10-3 | . | CAISSPNQPQHF | TGTGCCATCAGCAGTCCGAATCAGCCCCAGCATTTT
few | TRBJ2-4 | TRBV5-1 | . | CASSLGQGGTKNIQYF | TGCGCCAGCAGCTTGGGGCAGGGGGGGACGAAAAACATTCAGTACTTC
few | TRBJ2-3 | TRBV20-1 | TRBD2 | CSAATRGGSWDTQYF | TGCAGTGCAGCAACGCGGGGGGGCAGCTGGGATACGCAGTATTTT
few | TRBJ1-6 | TRBV12-3/TRBV12-4 | TRBD1 | CASRGDRASNSPLHF | TGTGCCAGCAGGGGCGACAGGGCCTCTAATTCACCCCTCCACTTT
few | TRBJ2-2 | TRBV5-1 | TRBD1 | CASSPGTGGITGELFF | TGCGCCAGCAGTCCCGGGACAGGGGGTATCACCGGGGAGCTGTTTTTT
many | TRBJ2-6 | TRBV29-1 | . | CSVWFGSSSGANVLTF | TGCAGCGTTTGGTTTGGATCTAGCTCTGGGGCCAACGTCCTGACTTTC
. | TRBJ2-2 | TRBV7-2 | . | CASSLEGRRLFF | TGTGCCAGCAGCTTAGAGGGTCGTCGGCTGTTTTTT
few | TRBJ2-5 | TRBV5-1 | . | CASSLETGGRWQRKETQYF | TGCGCCAGCAGCTTGGAGACGGGGGGCAGGTGGCAGCGGAAAGAGACCCAGTACTTC
. | TRBJ2-1 | TRBV24-1 | . | CATSGQVPYNEQFF | TGTGCCACCAGTGGGCAGGTCCCCTACAATGAGCAGTTCTTC
many | TRBJ2-7 | TRBV10-3 | . | CAISGSSYEQYF | TGTGCCATCAGTGGGTCAAGCTACGAGCAGTACTTC
few | TRBJ1-5 | TRBV7-2 | . | CASSLGGPPNQPQHF | TGTGCCAGCAGCTTAGGAGGACCGCCCAATCAGCCCCAGCATTTT
. | TRBJ2-1 | TRBV9 | . | CASSKRPDPYNEQFF | TGTGCCAGCAGCAAGAGACCGGACCCCTACAATGAGCAGTTCTTC
few | TRBJ1-2 | TRBV6-1 | . | CASSRGPRLDGYTF | TGTGCCAGCAGTAGGGGCCCTCGCCTGGATGGCTACACCTTC
. | TRBJ2-3 | TRBV12-3/TRBV12-4 | . | CASSLTGRRKVTQYF | TGTGCCAGCAGTTTAACCGGAAGGCGGAAAGTAACGCAGTATTTT
few | TRBJ2-2 | TRBV20-1 | . | CSARERPGELFF | TGCAGTGCTAGAGAGCGGCCCGGGGAGCTGTTTTTT
. | TRBJ2-7 | TRBV20-1 | TRBD2 | CSAFDVAGNSYEQYF | TGCAGTGCTTTTGATGTAGCGGGGAACTCCTACGAGCAGTACTTC
many | TRBJ2-1 | TRBV12-5 | TRBD1 | CASGLGDSYNEQFF | TGTGCTAGTGGTTTGGGGGACAGCTACAATGAGCAGTTCTTC
. | TRBJ2-2 | TRBV10-3 | TRBD1 | CAISETDRGLVGELFF | TGTGCCATCAGTGAGACGGACAGGGGGCTCGTCGGGGAGCTGTTTTTT
few | TRBJ2-1 | TRBV5-1 | . | CASDGNNEQFF | TGCGCCAGCGACGGAAACAATGAGCAGTTCTTC
many | TRBJ2-7 | TRBV7-9 | . | CASSLGVGRFSYEQYF | TGTGCCAGCAGCTTAGGAGTAGGACGGTTCTCCTACGAGCAGTACTTC
many | TRBJ1-1 | TRBV12-3/TRBV12-4 | . | CASTMRLENTEAFF | TGTGCCAGCACCATGAGACTCGAGAACACTGAAGCTTTCTTT
. | TRBJ2-2 | TRBV5-1 | . | CASSSGTAAGELFF | TGCGCCAGCAGCTCCGGGACGGCGGCCGGGGAGCTGTTTTTT
many | TRBJ1-3 | TRBV11-2 | . | CASSFFRERSGNTIYF | TGTGCCAGCAGCTTCTTCAGGGAGAGATCTGGAAACACCATATATTTT
. | TRBJ2-1 | TRBV5-1 | . | CASSLAVEPYNEQFF | TGCGCCAGCAGCTTGGCCGTCGAGCCCTACAATGAGCAGTTCTTC
. | TRBJ1-1 | TRBV29-1 | TRBD1 | CSVGEGARTEAFF | TGCAGCGTTGGGGAGGGGGCGCGCACTGAAGCTTTCTTT
few | TRBJ2-5 | TRBV2 | . | CASKDSPRETQYF | TGTGCCAGCAAAGACAGCCCAAGGGAGACCCAGTACTTC
. | TRBJ2-5 | TRBV15 | . | CATSSPNQETQYF | TGTGCCACCAGCAGCCCGAACCAAGAGACCCAGTACTTC
few | TRBJ2-3 | TRBV28 | TRBD1 | CASSLTGARPDTQYF | TGTGCCAGCAGTTTGACAGGGGCCCGCCCAGATACGCAGTATTTT
. | TRBJ1-2 | TRBV6-1 | . | CASSLTGGPTNYGYTF | TGTGCCAGCAGTCTAACCGGGGGGCCCACTAACTATGGCTACACCTTC
few | TRBJ2-2 | TRBV6-1 | TRBD1 | CASTHGQGQSNPGELFF | TGTGCCAGCACCCACGGACAGGGTCAATCCAACCCCGGGGAGCTGTTTTTT